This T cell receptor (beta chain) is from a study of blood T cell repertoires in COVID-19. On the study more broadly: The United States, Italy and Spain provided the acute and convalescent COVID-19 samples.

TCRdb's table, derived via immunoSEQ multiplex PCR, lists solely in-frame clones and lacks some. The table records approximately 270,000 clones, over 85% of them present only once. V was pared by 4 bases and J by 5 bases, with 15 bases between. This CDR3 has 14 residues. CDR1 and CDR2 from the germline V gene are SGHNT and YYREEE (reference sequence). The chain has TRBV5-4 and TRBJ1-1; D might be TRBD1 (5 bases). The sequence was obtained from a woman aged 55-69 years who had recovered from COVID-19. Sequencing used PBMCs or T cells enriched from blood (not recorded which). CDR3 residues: CASSRTGPRTEAFF. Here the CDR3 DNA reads TGTGCCAGCAGCCGTACAGGTCCAAGGACTGAAGCTTTCTTT.